This record looks at one T cell receptor (beta chain) sequence and its context. Its antigen remains unknown. The sample originates from a study of Ad26.COV2.S vaccination and SARS-CoV-2 variants. Profiled with immunoSEQ multiplex PCR; TCRdb holds only in-frame clones, not every one. The sample contains more than 400,000 clones, 92% of which appear only once. Study-wide points: Vaccine recipients showed a spike-specific TCR breadth that was higher than in placebo recipients. Breadth and depth estimates from TCRs may understate total T cell responses. Substantial post-vaccination breadth of spike-specific CD8+ and CD4+ T cell responses was reported.

Regarding treatment: 19 received Ad26.COV2.S at low or high dose, single or two shots; roughly 5 received placebo; per-sample allocation not given. The samples date from day 63 after the first vaccine or placebo injection. V gave up 4 bases and J gave up 4 bases, with 8 bases separating them. Germline V lookup: CDR1 LNHNV, CDR2 YYDKDF (reference sequence). This CDR3 is built from 12 residues. The material sequenced was peripheral blood, taken in a trial of Ad26.COV2.S vaccine versus placebo. This clonotype was obtained from a person between 18 and 65 years old who received the Ad26.COV2.S COVID-19 vaccine or a placebo. V usage is TRBV15 and J usage is TRBJ2-7, with a tentative D call TRBD1 (6 bases). The CDR3, as DNA: TGTGCCACCAGCAAACAGGGTTACGAGCAGTACTTC. Its protein is CATSKQGYEQYF.